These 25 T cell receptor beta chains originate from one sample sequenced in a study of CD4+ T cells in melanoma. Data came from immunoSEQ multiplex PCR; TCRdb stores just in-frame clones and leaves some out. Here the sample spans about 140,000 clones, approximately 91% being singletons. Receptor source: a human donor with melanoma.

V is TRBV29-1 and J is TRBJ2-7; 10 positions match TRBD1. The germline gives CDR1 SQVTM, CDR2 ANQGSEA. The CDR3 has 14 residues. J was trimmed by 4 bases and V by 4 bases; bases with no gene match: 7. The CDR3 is CSVAGTGDTYEQYF. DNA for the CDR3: TGCAGCGTTGCCGGGACAGGGGATACGTACGAGCAGTACTTC.

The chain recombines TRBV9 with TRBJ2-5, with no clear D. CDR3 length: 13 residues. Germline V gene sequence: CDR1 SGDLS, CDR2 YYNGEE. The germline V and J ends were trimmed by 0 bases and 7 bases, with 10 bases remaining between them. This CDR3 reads CASSVVVAGTQYF. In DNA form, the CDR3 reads TGTGCCAGCAGCGTAGTGGTGGCCGGGACCCAGTACTTC.

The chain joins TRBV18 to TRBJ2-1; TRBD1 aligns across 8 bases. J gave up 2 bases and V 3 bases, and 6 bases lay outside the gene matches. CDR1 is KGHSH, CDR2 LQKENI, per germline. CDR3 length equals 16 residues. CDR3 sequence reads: CASSPGTGNTYNEQFF. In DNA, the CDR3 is TGTGCCAGCTCACCGGGGACAGGAAATACCTACAATGAGCAGTTCTTC.

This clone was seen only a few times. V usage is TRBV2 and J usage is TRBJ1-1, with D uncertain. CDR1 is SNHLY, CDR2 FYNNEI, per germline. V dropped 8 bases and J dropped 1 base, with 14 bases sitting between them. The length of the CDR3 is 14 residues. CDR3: CASGRINQNTEAFF. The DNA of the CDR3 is TGTGCCAGCGGCCGGATTAATCAGAACACTGAAGCTTTCTTT.

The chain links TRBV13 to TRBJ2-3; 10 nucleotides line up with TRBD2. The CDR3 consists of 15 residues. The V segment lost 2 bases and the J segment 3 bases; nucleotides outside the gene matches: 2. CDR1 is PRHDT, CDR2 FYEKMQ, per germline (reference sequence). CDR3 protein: CASSLSGGGTDTQYF. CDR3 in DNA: TGTGCCAGCAGCTTAAGCGGGGGGGGAACAGATACGCAGTATTTT.

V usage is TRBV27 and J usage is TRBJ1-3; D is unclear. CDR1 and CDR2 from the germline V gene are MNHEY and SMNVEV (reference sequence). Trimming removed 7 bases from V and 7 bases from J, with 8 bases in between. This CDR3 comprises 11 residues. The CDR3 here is CASTKANTIYF. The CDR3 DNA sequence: TGTGCCAGCACCAAGGCGAACACCATATATTTT.

Here the CDR3 reads CASSPQGNYGYTF. Written as DNA, the CDR3 is TGTGCCAGCAGCCCACAGGGGAACTATGGCTACACCTTC. J is TRBJ1-2 and V is TRBV11-2, with 7 bases that match TRBD1. V lost 5 bases and J lost 2; bases outside the gene matches: 2. From germline, CDR1 is SGHAT and CDR2 FQNNGV. The CDR3 is 13 amino acids.

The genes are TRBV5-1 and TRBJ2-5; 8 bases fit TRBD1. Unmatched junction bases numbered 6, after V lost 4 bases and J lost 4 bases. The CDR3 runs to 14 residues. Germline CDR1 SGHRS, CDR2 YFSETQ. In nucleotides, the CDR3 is TGCGCCAGCAGCGTCCAGGGGGCACGAGAGACCCAGTACTTC. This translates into CASSVQGARETQYF.

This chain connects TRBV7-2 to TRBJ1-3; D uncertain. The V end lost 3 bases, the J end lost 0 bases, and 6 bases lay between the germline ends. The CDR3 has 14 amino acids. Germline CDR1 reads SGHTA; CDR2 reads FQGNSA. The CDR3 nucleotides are TGTGCCAGCAGCTTCCGCTTCTCTGGAAACACCATATATTTT. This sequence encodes CASSFRFSGNTIYF.

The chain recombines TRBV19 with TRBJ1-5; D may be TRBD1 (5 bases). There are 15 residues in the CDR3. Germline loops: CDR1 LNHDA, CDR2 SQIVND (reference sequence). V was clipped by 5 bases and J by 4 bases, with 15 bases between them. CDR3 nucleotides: TGTGCCAGTAGTGGCAGGGACTTAGCAAATCAGCCCCAGCATTTT. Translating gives CASSGRDLANQPQHF.

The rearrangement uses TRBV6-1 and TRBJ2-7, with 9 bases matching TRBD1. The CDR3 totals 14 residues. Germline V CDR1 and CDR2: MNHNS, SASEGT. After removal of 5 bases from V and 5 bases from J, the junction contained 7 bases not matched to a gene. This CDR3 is CASSNRDRVDEQYF. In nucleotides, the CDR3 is TGTGCCAGCAGTAACCGGGACAGGGTCGACGAGCAGTACTTC.

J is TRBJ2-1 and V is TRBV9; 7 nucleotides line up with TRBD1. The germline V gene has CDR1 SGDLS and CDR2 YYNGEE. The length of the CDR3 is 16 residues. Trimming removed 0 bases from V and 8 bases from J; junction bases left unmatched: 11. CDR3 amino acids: CASSVGAGTAVDEQFF. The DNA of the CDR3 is TGTGCCAGCAGCGTAGGTGCCGGGACAGCCGTCGATGAGCAGTTCTTC.

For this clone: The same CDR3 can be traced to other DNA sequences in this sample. Here the CDR3 DNA reads TGCGCCAGCAGCTTGGCCGGGAACACTGAAGCTTTCTTT. The encoded protein is CASSLAGNTEAFF. The genes are TRBV5-1 and TRBJ1-1; no definite D call. Germline values: CDR1 SGHRS, CDR2 YFSETQ. V was cut by 0 bases and J by 1 base, with 4 bases left in between. CDR3 size: 13 residues.

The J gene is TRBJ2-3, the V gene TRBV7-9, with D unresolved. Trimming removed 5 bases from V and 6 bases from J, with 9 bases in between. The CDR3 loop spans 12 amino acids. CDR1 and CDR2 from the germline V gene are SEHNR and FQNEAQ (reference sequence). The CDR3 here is CASSRDVDTQYF. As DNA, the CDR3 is TGTGCCAGCAGCCGTGATGTGGATACGCAGTATTTT.

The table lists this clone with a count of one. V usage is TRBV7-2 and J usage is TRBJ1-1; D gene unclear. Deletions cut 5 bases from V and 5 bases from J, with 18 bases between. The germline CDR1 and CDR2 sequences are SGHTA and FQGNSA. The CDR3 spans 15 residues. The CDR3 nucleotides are TGTGCCAGCAGCCGCGGCCATAAAAGTGGGACTGAAGCTTTCTTT. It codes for CASSRGHKSGTEAFF.

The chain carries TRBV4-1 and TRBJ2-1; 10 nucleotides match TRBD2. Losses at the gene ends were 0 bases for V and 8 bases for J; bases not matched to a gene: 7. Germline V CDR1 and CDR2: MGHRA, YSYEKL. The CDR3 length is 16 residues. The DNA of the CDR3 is TGCGCCAGCAGCCAAGATCGGAGCGGGGGGGGAGATGAGCAGTTCTTC. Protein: CASSQDRSGGGDEQFF.

This CDR3 is CASSLLGSSYEQYF. The CDR3 bases are TGTGCCAGCAGCTTACTGGGCAGTTCCTACGAGCAGTACTTC. The gene calls are TRBV11-2 and TRBJ2-7; D unresolved. The ends were cut back, 2 bases at V and 1 base at J, with 9 bases in the middle. Germline V gene data show CDR1 as SGHAT and CDR2 as FQNNGV. The CDR3 has 14 residues. Combining the CDR3 with reference TRBV11-2 and TRBJ2-7 gives the whole variable domain EAGVAQSPRYKIIEKRQSVAFWCNPISGHATLYWYQQILGQGPKLLIQFQNNGVVDDSQLPKDRFSAERLKGVDSTLKIQPAKLEDSAVYLCASSLLGSSYEQYFGPGTRLTVT.

CDR3 amino acids: CSVVRGQISTDTQYF. In nucleotides, the CDR3 is TGCAGCGTTGTAAGAGGACAAATTAGCACAGATACGCAGTATTTT. The chain is built from TRBV29-1 and TRBJ2-3; D is perhaps TRBD1 (5 bases). This CDR3 has 15 amino acids. Trimming pared 4 bases from V and 0 bases from J, leaving 14 bases between. Per germline, CDR1 SQVTM and CDR2 ANQGSEA.

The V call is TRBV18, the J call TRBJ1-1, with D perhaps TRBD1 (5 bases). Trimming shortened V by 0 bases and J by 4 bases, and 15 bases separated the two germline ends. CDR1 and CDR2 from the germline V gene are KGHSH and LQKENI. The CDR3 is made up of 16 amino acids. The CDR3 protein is CASSPPGSQGGTEAFF. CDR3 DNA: TGTGCCAGCTCACCACCGGGATCTCAGGGTGGCACTGAAGCTTTCTTT.

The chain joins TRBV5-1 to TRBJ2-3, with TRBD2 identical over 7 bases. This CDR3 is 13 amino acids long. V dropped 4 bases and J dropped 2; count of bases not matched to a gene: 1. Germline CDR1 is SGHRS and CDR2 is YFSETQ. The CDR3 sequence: CASSGDYTDTQYF. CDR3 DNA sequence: TGCGCCAGCAGCGGGGACTACACAGATACGCAGTATTTT.

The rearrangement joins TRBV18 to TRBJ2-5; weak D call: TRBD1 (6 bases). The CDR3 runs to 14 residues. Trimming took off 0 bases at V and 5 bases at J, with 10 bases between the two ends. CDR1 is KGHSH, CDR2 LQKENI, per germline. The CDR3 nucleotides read TGTGCCAGCTCACCACCACAGGGTGTGGAGACCCAGTACTTC. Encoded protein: CASSPPQGVETQYF. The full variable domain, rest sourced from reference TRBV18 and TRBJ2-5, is NAGVMQNPRHLVRRRGQEARLRCSPMKGHSHVYWYRQLPEEGLKFMVYLQKENIIDESGMPKERFSAEFPKEGPSILRIQQVVRGDSAAYFCASSPPQGVETQYFGPGTRLLVL.

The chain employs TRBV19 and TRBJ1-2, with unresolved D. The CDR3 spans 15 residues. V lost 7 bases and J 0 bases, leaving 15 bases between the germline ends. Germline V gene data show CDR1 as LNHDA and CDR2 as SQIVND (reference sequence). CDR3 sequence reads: CASTPGPTTNYGYTF. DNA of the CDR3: TGTGCCAGTACCCCAGGTCCTACGACTAACTATGGCTACACCTTC.

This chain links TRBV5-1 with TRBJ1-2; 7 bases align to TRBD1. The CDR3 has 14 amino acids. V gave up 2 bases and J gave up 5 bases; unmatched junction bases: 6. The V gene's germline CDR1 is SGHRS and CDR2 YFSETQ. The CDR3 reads CASSFRQGEYGYTF. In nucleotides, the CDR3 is TGCGCCAGCAGCTTCAGACAGGGCGAATATGGCTACACCTTC.

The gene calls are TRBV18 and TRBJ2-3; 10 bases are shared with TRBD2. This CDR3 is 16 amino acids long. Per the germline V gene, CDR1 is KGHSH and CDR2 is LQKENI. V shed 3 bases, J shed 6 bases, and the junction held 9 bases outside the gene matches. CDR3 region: CASSPLPSGGADTQYF. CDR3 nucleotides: TGTGCCAGCTCACCCCTTCCCAGCGGGGGGGCGGATACGCAGTATTTT.

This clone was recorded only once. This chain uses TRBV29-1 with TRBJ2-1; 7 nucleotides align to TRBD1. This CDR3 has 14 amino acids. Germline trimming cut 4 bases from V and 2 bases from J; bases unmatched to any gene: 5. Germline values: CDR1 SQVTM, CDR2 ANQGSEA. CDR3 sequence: CSVGSRGTYNEQFF. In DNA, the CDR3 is TGCAGCGTTGGCTCCAGGGGGACCTACAATGAGCAGTTCTTC.